This paragraph covers one TCR beta chain sequence. Clinical history as reported by participants underpinned cohort assignment. The protocol was immunoSEQ multiplex PCR, while the TCRdb copy is restricted to in-frame clones and leaves out a portion. The table shows fewer than 350,000 clones, with 70% to 90% occurring only once. Germline trimming cut 5 bases from V and 6 bases from J; bases unmatched to any gene: 7. The CDR3 extends over 14 amino acids. The V gene's germline CDR1 is SGHTA and CDR2 FQGNSA. These data come from a study of blood T cell repertoires in COVID-19. The sequence was collected from a woman between 40 and 50 years old who had recovered from COVID-19. Sequencing was performed on PBMCs or T cells enriched from blood (not recorded which). V usage is TRBV7-2 and J usage is TRBJ1-2; the match to TRBD1 covers 9 bases. CDR3 in DNA: TGTGCCAGCAGCGCACAGGGGGCGGCGGATGGCTACACCTTC. This sequence encodes CASSAQGAADGYTF.